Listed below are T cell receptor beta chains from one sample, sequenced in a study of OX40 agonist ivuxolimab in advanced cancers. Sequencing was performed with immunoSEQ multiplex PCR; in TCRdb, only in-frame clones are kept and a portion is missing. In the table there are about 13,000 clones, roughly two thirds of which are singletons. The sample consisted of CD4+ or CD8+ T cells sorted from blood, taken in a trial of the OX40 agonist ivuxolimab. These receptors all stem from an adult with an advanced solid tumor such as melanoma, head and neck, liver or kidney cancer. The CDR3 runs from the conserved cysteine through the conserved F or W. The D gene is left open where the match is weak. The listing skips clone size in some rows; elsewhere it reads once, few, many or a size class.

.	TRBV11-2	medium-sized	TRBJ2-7	CASVGRPRTYEQYF	TGTGCCAGCGTTGGAAGGCCGAGGACCTACGAGCAGTACTTC
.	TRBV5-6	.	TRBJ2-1	CASSPGPDNEQFF	TGTGCCAGCAGCCCTGGACCCGACAATGAGCAGTTCTTC
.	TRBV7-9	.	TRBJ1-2	CASRTDSYYGYTF	TGTGCCAGCAGAACCGACAGTTACTATGGCTACACCTTC
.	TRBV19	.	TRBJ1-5	CASSIGRNNQPQHF	TGTGCCAGTAGTATTGGACGGAACAATCAGCCCCAGCATTTT
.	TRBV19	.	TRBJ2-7	CASSPRTAGGEQYF	TGTGCCAGTAGCCCCCGGACAGCTGGGGGCGAGCAGTACTTC
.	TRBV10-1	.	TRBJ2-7	CASSETTAIYDEQYF	TGCGCCAGCAGTGAGACGACAGCTATCTACGACGAGCAGTACTTC
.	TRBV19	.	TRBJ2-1	CASSKGAYYNEQFF	TGTGCCAGTAGTAAAGGGGCTTACTACAATGAGCAGTTCTTC
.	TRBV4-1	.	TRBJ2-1	CASSQVGKGYNEQFF	TGCGCCAGCAGCCAAGTCGGGAAGGGCTACAATGAGCAGTTCTTC
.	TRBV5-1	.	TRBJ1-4	CASSLQEGEKLFF	TGCGCCAGCAGCTTGCAGGAAGGTGAAAAACTGTTTTTT
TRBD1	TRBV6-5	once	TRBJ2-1	CASSADRGLNEQFF	TGTGCCAGCAGTGCCGACAGGGGCCTTAATGAGCAGTTCTTC
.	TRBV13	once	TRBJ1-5	CASSLGVGGQPQHF	TGTGCCAGCAGCTTAGGCGTGGGGGGTCAGCCCCAGCATTTT
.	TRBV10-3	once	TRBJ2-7	CAISAPEDYEQYF	TGTGCCATCAGTGCTCCGGAAGACTACGAGCAGTACTTC
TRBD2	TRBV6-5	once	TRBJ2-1	CASRPGLAAYNEQFF	TGTGCCAGCAGACCGGGACTAGCGGCTTACAATGAGCAGTTCTTC
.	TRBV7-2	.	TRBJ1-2	CASSLGSDGYTF	TGTGCCAGCAGCCTAGGTAGTGATGGCTACACCTTC
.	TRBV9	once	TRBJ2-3	CASSAFSQDTQYF	TGTGCCAGCAGCGCCTTCTCCCAGGATACGCAGTATTTT
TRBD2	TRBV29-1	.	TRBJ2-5	CSVEFPSGRSETQYF	TGCAGCGTTGAATTTCCTAGCGGGAGATCAGAGACCCAGTACTTC
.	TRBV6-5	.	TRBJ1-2	CASSPMGGADGYTF	TGTGCCAGCAGTCCCATGGGGGGCGCGGATGGCTACACCTTC
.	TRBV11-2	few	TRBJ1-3	CASSVGGVGNTIYF	TGTGCCAGCAGCGTGGGTGGGGTAGGAAACACCATATATTTT
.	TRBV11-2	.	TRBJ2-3	CASSLEIPTDTQYF	TGTGCCAGCAGCTTAGAGATACCGACAGATACGCAGTATTTT
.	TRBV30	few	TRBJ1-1	CAWSVGENTEAFF	TGTGCCTGGAGTGTAGGGGAGAACACTGAAGCTTTCTTT
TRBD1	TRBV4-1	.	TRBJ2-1	CASSHDRGLGNEQFF	TGCGCCAGCAGCCACGACAGGGGGTTAGGCAATGAGCAGTTCTTC
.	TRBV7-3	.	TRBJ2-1	CASSLSGNIYNEQFF	TGTGCCAGCAGCTTAAGCGGGAACATCTACAATGAGCAGTTCTTC
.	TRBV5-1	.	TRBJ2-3	CASGGFTDTQYF	TGCGCCAGCGGGGGGTTCACAGATACGCAGTATTTT
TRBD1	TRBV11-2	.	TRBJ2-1	CASSPGTGNNEQFF	TGTGCCAGCAGCCCCGGGACAGGGAACAATGAGCAGTTCTTC
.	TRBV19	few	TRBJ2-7	CASSPTLGGAEQYF	TGTGCCAGTAGTCCCACTTTAGGGGGAGCCGAGCAGTACTTC
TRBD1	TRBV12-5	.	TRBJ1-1	CASAPTGSSEAFF	TGTGCTAGTGCCCCGACAGGGTCGTCTGAAGCTTTCTTT
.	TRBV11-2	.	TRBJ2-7	CASSTFYEQYF	TGTGCCAGCAGCACCTTCTACGAGCAGTACTTC
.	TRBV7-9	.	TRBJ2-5	CASSSVRRGPSAETQYF	TGTGCCAGCAGCTCGGTACGGCGGGGGCCTTCGGCAGAGACCCAGTACTTC
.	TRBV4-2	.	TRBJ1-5	CASSPSLTGNQPQHF	TGTGCCAGCAGCCCTTCTCTGACGGGGAATCAGCCCCAGCATTTT
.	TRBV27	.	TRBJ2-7	CASSLEGRTDYEQYF	TGTGCCAGCAGTTTAGAGGGGAGGACGGACTACGAGCAGTACTTC
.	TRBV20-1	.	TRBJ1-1	CSATDRVAFF	TGCAGTGCTACCGATAGAGTAGCTTTCTTT
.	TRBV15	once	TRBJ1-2	CATSRDPKLYGYTF	TGTGCCACCAGCAGAGATCCGAAGTTATATGGCTACACCTTC
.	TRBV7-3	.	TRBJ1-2	CASTVGRGIYGYTF	TGTGCCAGCACCGTGGGCAGGGGTATCTATGGCTACACCTTC
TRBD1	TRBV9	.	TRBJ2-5	CASSPQGAERETQYF	TGTGCCAGCAGCCCCCAGGGGGCTGAGAGAGAGACCCAGTACTTC
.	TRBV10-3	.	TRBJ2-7	CASGTRDVEQYF	TGTGCCTCCGGGACAAGGGATGTCGAGCAGTACTTC
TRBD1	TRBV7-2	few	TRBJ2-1	CASSPGTGNNEQFF	TGTGCCAGCAGCCCCGGGACAGGGAACAATGAGCAGTTCTTC
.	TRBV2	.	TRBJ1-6	CASSDHQGQYNSPLHF	TGTGCCAGCAGTGATCACCAGGGGCAGTATAATTCACCCCTCCACTTT
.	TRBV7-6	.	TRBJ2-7	CASSLPSNEQYF	TGTGCCAGCAGCTTACCCAGCAACGAGCAGTACTTC
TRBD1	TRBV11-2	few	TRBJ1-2	CASSLGTGGHYGYTF	TGTGCCAGCAGCTTAGGGACAGGGGGCCACTATGGCTACACCTTC
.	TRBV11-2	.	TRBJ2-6	CASRPAVFSGANVLTF	TGTGCCAGCAGACCCGCCGTGTTCTCTGGGGCCAACGTCCTGACTTTC
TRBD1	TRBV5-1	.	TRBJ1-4	CASSLNRGGGNEKLFF	TGCGCCAGCAGCCTTAACAGGGGAGGGGGTAATGAAAAACTGTTTTTT
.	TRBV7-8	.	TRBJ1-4	CASSPTGSSGEKLFF	TGTGCCAGCAGCCCTACGGGGTCTTCTGGTGAAAAACTGTTTTTT
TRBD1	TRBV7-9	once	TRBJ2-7	CASSLADREYEQYF	TGTGCCAGCAGCTTAGCTGACAGGGAGTACGAGCAGTACTTC
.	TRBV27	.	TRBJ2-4	CASSLQGHKNIQYF	TGTGCCAGCAGTTTACAGGGTCACAAAAACATTCAGTACTTC
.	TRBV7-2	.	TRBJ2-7	CASSLAGGPPYEQYF	TGTGCCAGCAGCTTAGCGGGGGGCCCTCCCTACGAGCAGTACTTC
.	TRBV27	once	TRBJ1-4	CASASRTRLGGKLFF	TGTGCCAGCGCATCCCGGACCCGACTTGGTGGAAAACTGTTTTTT
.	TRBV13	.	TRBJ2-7	CASSLADSYEQYF	TGTGCCAGCAGTTTGGCAGACTCCTACGAGCAGTACTTC
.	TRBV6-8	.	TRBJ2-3	CASSYRGERGADTQYF	TGTGCCAGCAGTTATAGGGGAGAGAGGGGTGCAGATACGCAGTATTTT
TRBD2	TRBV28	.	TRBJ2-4	CASSWPEAGGPQNIQYF	TGTGCCAGCAGTTGGCCTGAAGCGGGGGGGCCCCAAAACATTCAGTACTTC
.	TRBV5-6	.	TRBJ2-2	CASSWAGAGELFF	TGTGCCAGCAGCTGGGCAGGAGCAGGGGAGCTGTTTTTT
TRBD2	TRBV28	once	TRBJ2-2	CASSLWTSRNTGELFF	TGTGCCAGCAGTTTATGGACTAGCAGGAACACCGGGGAGCTGTTTTTT
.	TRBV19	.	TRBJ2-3	CASSIGYRETDTQYF	TGTGCCAGTAGTATAGGGTACAGGGAGACAGATACGCAGTATTTT
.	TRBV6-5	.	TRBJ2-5	CASRPTGWETQYF	TGTGCCAGCAGACCCACAGGGTGGGAGACCCAGTACTTC
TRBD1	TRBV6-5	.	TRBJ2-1	CASSLTGVSYNEQFF	TGTGCCAGCAGCCTAACAGGGGTTTCCTACAATGAGCAGTTCTTC
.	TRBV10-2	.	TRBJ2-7	CASSDGKWEQYF	TGCGCCAGCAGTGATGGAAAGTGGGAGCAGTACTTC
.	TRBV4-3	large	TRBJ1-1	CASSQGVSRGDTEAFF	TGCGCCAGCAGCCAAGGGGTTTCTAGGGGTGACACTGAAGCTTTCTTT
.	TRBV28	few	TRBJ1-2	CASSLTGNYGYTF	TGTGCCAGCAGTTTGACGGGCAACTATGGCTACACCTTC
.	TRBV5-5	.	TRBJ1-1	CASSQGVNRENTEAFF	TGCGCCAGCAGCCAAGGAGTTAACAGGGAGAACACTGAAGCTTTCTTT